This T cell receptor (beta chain) was recovered during a study of shared clonotypes between healthy human individuals. This table comes from immunoSEQ multiplex PCR, and its TCRdb copy is limited to in-frame clones, with some not included. The table shows about 1.1 million clones, with 78% occurring only once. The CDR3 has 14 residues. Germline values: CDR1 MRHNA, CDR2 SNTAGT. On this clone itself: One end of the junction does not line up with germline, which may come from a read error.

The sequence derives from a man between 18 and 29 years old in good health. Some clones in this sample may be carry-over from other donors' samples. V usage is TRBV6-4 and J usage is TRBJ2-7; TRBD2 is a possible D gene (6 bases). Source material: memory CD4+ T cells from PBMCs. Subset in this sample: CD45RA-negative fraction. The CDR3 protein is CASSYSTGTYEQYF. The CDR3 bases are TGTGCCAGCAGTTACTCGACGGGGACTTATGAGCAGTACTTC.